This TCR beta chain was profiled in a study of identifying expanded T cells in peripheral blood. Broader study findings: Clone count variance between roughly two-week samples rose with total template count. About 1.2 clones differed between technical replicates, versus around 16 and 19 over time.

Healthy donors had no documented immune events, such as infections, while sampled. On this clone: Its specificity is unknown.

The data were produced by immunoSEQ multiplex PCR, yet TCRdb's version contains in-frame clones alone and is incomplete. This table holds approximately 110,000 clones, 88% found once. The CDR3 spans 11 residues. Trimming shortened V by 3 bases and J by 5 bases, and 7 bases separated the two germline ends. CDR1 is DFQATT, CDR2 SNEGSKA, per germline (reference sequence). This TCR derives from a person aged 18-70 years in good health. Material: blood. The chain carries TRBV20-1 and TRBJ2-5; D call uncertain. CDR3 loop: CSARRGETQYF. In DNA, the CDR3 is TGCAGTGCTAGGCGTGGGGAGACCCAGTACTTC.